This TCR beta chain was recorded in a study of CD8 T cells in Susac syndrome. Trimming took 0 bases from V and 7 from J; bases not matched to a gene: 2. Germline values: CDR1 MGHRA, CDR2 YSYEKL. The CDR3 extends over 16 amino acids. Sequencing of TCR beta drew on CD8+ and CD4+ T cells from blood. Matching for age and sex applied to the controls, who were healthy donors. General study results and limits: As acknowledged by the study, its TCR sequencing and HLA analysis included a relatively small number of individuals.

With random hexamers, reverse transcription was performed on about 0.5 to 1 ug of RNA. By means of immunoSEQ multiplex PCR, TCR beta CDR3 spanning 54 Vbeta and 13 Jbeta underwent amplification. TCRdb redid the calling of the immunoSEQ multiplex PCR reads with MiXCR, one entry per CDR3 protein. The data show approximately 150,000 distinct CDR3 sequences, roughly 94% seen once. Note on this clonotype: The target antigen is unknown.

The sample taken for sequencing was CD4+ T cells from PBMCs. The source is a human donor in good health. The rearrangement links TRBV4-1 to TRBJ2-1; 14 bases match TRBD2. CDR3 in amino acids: CASSQDRLAGGNEQFF. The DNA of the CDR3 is TGCGCCAGCAGCCAAGATAGACTAGCGGGAGGGAATGAGCAGTTCTTC.